What follows is one TCR beta chain and its context. These data belong to a study of regulatory T cells in long-lasting Graves disease. According to the study, TCR beta libraries were built with iRepertoire HTBI primers and CDR3-region Arm-PCR. TCRdb processed the multiplex PCR reads anew with MiXCR; each CDR3 protein has one entry. The data hold fewer than 550,000 distinct CDR3 sequences, with roughly 15% observed a single time. Time point described: newly diagnosed GD, antithyroid drugs for less than 3 months. PBMC RNA served as the TCR library source. The data also belong to a second study, concerning T cells in Graves' hyperthyroidism and ophthalmopathy.

The specimen was peripheral blood mononuclear cells (PBMCs), collected at new diagnosis, from a patient treated with antithyroid drugs. This clonotype originated in a woman aged 35-65 years with Graves disease.

CDR3 sequence reads: CASKGGQGTDTQYF. The CDR3 bases are TGTGCCAGCAAGGGGGGACAGGGAACAGATACGCAGTATTTT. The rearrangement joins TRBV28 to TRBJ2-3; TRBD1 matches at 9 bases. Per the germline V gene, CDR1 is MDHEN and CDR2 is SYDVKM. V gave up 7 bases and J gave up 3 bases; unmatched junction bases: 5. The CDR3 covers 14 residues. The complete variable domain, with remaining parts taken from reference TRBV28 and TRBJ2-3, reads DVKVTQSSRYLVKRTGEKVFLECVQDMDHENMFWYRQDPGLGLRLIYFSYDVKMKEKGDIPEGYSVSREKKERFSLILESASTNQTSMYLCASKGGQGTDTQYFGPGTRLTVL.